These T cell receptor beta chains were read from a single sample in a study of blood T cell repertoires in COVID-19. TCRdb's copy holds only in-frame clones and misses some; the assay was immunoSEQ multiplex PCR. The sample records more than 350,000 clones, around 87% being singletons. The specimen was peripheral blood. All receptors come from a woman in her twenties or thirties with COVID-19, enrolled during active disease. The CDR3 runs from the conserved cysteine through the conserved F or W. The D gene is left open where the match is weak. Not every row has a clone size; where given, it reads once, few, many or a size class.

clone_size: -; j_call: TRBJ1-5; v_call: TRBV18; d_call: -; cdr3_nt: TGTGCCAGCTCACCACCATGGACAGATTTTTATAGCAATCAGCCCCAGCATTTT; cdr3_aa: CASSPPWTDFYSNQPQHF
clone_size: many; j_call: TRBJ2-1; v_call: TRBV7-3; d_call: -; cdr3_nt: TGTGCCAGCAGCTTACAACCTGGGCAGGGGTACAATGAGCAGTTCTTC; cdr3_aa: CASSLQPGQGYNEQFF
clone_size: -; j_call: TRBJ1-5; v_call: TRBV5-5; d_call: -; cdr3_nt: TGTGCCAGCAGCTTGGGGCGGGCGCGCGGTCAGCCCCAGCATTTT; cdr3_aa: CASSLGRARGQPQHF
clone_size: -; j_call: TRBJ2-5; v_call: TRBV10-2; d_call: TRBD2; cdr3_nt: TGCGCCAGCTCCATAGCGGGGGAGACCCAGTACTTC; cdr3_aa: CASSIAGETQYF
clone_size: -; j_call: TRBJ1-5; v_call: TRBV10-2; d_call: -; cdr3_nt: TGCGCCAGCAGTGAGTCGGGGGGGTGGAATCAGCCCCAGCATTTT; cdr3_aa: CASSESGGWNQPQHF
clone_size: -; j_call: TRBJ2-7; v_call: TRBV29-1; d_call: TRBD1; cdr3_nt: TGCAGCGCCCGGGACAGGGGTTACGAGCAGTACTTC; cdr3_aa: CSARDRGYEQYF
clone_size: -; j_call: TRBJ2-1; v_call: TRBV6-5; d_call: TRBD2; cdr3_nt: TGTGCCACCCGACTAGCACCCATCTACAATGAGCAGTTCTTC; cdr3_aa: CATRLAPIYNEQFF
clone_size: -; j_call: TRBJ2-5; v_call: TRBV21-1; d_call: -; cdr3_nt: TGTGCCAGCGGTAAGGAGGAAGGACTAGCGGGAGGGTTTGGGGTAGAGACCCAGTACTTC; cdr3_aa: CASGKEEGLAGGFGVETQYF
clone_size: few; j_call: TRBJ1-3; v_call: TRBV7-2; d_call: TRBD1; cdr3_nt: TGTGCCAGCAGCGTTCGGACAGGCTATTCCGGAAACACCATATATTTT; cdr3_aa: CASSVRTGYSGNTIYF
clone_size: -; j_call: TRBJ2-5; v_call: TRBV4-1; d_call: TRBD2; cdr3_nt: TGCGCCAGCAGCCAGAGGACTAGCGGGGGAGAGACCCAGTACTTC; cdr3_aa: CASSQRTSGGETQYF
clone_size: -; j_call: TRBJ2-5; v_call: TRBV9; d_call: -; cdr3_nt: TGTGCCAGCAGCGTAGATCCAGGGTTGGGCCAAGAGACCCAGTACTTC; cdr3_aa: CASSVDPGLGQETQYF
clone_size: -; j_call: TRBJ2-1; v_call: TRBV2; d_call: TRBD2; cdr3_nt: TGTGCCAGCAGTGTAGCGGGAGGAACTGCGTACAATGAGCAGTTCTTC; cdr3_aa: CASSVAGGTAYNEQFF
clone_size: -; j_call: TRBJ2-2; v_call: TRBV7-2; d_call: -; cdr3_nt: TGTGCCAGCAGCCCGCGTAGGAACACCGGGGAGCTGTTTTTT; cdr3_aa: CASSPRRNTGELFF
clone_size: -; j_call: TRBJ1-1; v_call: TRBV18; d_call: -; cdr3_nt: TGTGCCAGCTCACTATTAGGGGCCGTGAACACTGAAGCTTTCTTT; cdr3_aa: CASSLLGAVNTEAFF
clone_size: -; j_call: TRBJ2-7; v_call: TRBV28; d_call: -; cdr3_nt: TGTGCCAGCAGTTTAATCGGCGGAGTGTTAGACGAGCAGTACTTC; cdr3_aa: CASSLIGGVLDEQYF
clone_size: -; j_call: TRBJ2-7; v_call: TRBV19; d_call: -; cdr3_nt: TGTGCCACCTCGCCCTCTCCAGGGTTCCACGAGCAGTACTTC; cdr3_aa: CATSPSPGFHEQYF
clone_size: -; j_call: TRBJ2-3; v_call: TRBV5-1; d_call: -; cdr3_nt: TGCGCCAGCAGCGAGCGGGTGAGCACAGATACGCAGTATTTT; cdr3_aa: CASSERVSTDTQYF
clone_size: -; j_call: TRBJ2-1; v_call: TRBV2; d_call: TRBD1; cdr3_nt: TGTGCCAGCAGTGATCTATTGTGGGGACAGTCGAACAATGAGCAGTTCTTC; cdr3_aa: CASSDLLWGQSNNEQFF
clone_size: -; j_call: TRBJ2-5; v_call: TRBV2; d_call: -; cdr3_nt: TGTGCCAGCAGTGCGGACACCGCTGGGCCGGAGACCCAGTACTTC; cdr3_aa: CASSADTAGPETQYF
clone_size: -; j_call: TRBJ1-2; v_call: TRBV19; d_call: TRBD1; cdr3_nt: TGTGCCAGTAGTATGGGGACCTCGGGACAGGGGGCTTATGGCTACACCTTC; cdr3_aa: CASSMGTSGQGAYGYTF
clone_size: -; j_call: TRBJ2-2; v_call: TRBV5-1; d_call: -; cdr3_nt: TGCGCCAGCAGCTTGATGAGCACCGGGGAGCTGTTTTTT; cdr3_aa: CASSLMSTGELFF
clone_size: once; j_call: TRBJ2-1; v_call: TRBV2; d_call: TRBD1; cdr3_nt: TGTGCCAGCATTCGATCTCGGACAGGGGGCCCCATTGGGCAGTTCTTC; cdr3_aa: CASIRSRTGGPIGQFF
clone_size: few; j_call: TRBJ2-2; v_call: TRBV5-1; d_call: TRBD2; cdr3_nt: TGCGCCAGCAGCGATGGACTAGAAGGCGGGGAGCTGTTTTTT; cdr3_aa: CASSDGLEGGELFF
clone_size: -; j_call: TRBJ2-3; v_call: TRBV24-1; d_call: -; cdr3_nt: TGTGCCACCAGTGATTTGCAGTTTAGCGGCACAGATACGCAGTATTTT; cdr3_aa: CATSDLQFSGTDTQYF
clone_size: once; j_call: TRBJ1-4; v_call: TRBV5-5; d_call: -; cdr3_nt: TGTGCCAGCAGCTCGACAGGAAGCCATGAAAAACTGTTTTTT; cdr3_aa: CASSSTGSHEKLFF
clone_size: once; j_call: TRBJ1-5; v_call: TRBV2; d_call: TRBD1; cdr3_nt: TGTGCCAGCAGTGATGATAGAAGGACAGGGGGCCCTTATAGCAATCAGCCCCAGCATTTT; cdr3_aa: CASSDDRRTGGPYSNQPQHF
clone_size: once; j_call: TRBJ2-5; v_call: TRBV5-1; d_call: -; cdr3_nt: TGCGCCAAACAGGGCCCAGGGGCCGAGACCCAGTACTTC; cdr3_aa: CAKQGPGAETQYF
clone_size: few; j_call: TRBJ2-7; v_call: TRBV6-1; d_call: TRBD2; cdr3_nt: TGTGCCAGCAGTGAAGGGACTAGCGGGAGGAGCTCCTACGAGCAGTACTTC; cdr3_aa: CASSEGTSGRSSYEQYF
clone_size: -; j_call: TRBJ2-7; v_call: TRBV21-1; d_call: -; cdr3_nt: TGTGCCAGCAGCAGCGGGAAACTCTACGAGCAGTACTTC; cdr3_aa: CASSSGKLYEQYF
clone_size: -; j_call: TRBJ2-5; v_call: TRBV2; d_call: -; cdr3_nt: TGTGCCAGCAGTGAACGGTTCCAAGAGACCCAGTACTTC; cdr3_aa: CASSERFQETQYF
clone_size: few; j_call: TRBJ2-3; v_call: TRBV7-9; d_call: -; cdr3_nt: TGTGCCAGCAGCTTCGGGAGTGGCACAGATACGCAGTATTTT; cdr3_aa: CASSFGSGTDTQYF
clone_size: -; j_call: TRBJ2-1; v_call: TRBV9; d_call: -; cdr3_nt: TGTGCCAGCAGCGTAGACCCTGGCAACTACAATGAGCAGTTCTTC; cdr3_aa: CASSVDPGNYNEQFF
clone_size: -; j_call: TRBJ1-3; v_call: TRBV23-1; d_call: -; cdr3_nt: TGCGCTACCATTACAGGGAACGGCCGAAACACCATATATTTT; cdr3_aa: CATITGNGRNTIYF
clone_size: -; j_call: TRBJ1-5; v_call: TRBV7-2; d_call: -; cdr3_nt: TGTGCCAGCAGCTTAGAATCTCGGCAGCCCCAGCATTTT; cdr3_aa: CASSLESRQPQHF
clone_size: -; j_call: TRBJ2-2; v_call: TRBV3-1/TRBV3-2; d_call: TRBD1; cdr3_nt: TGTGCCAGCAGCGCTGGGACAGGGGGCACCGGGGAGCTGTTTTTT; cdr3_aa: CASSAGTGGTGELFF
clone_size: -; j_call: TRBJ2-3; v_call: TRBV4-3; d_call: TRBD2; cdr3_nt: TGCGCCAGCAGCCAAGCGCTAGCGGGCACAGATACGCAGTATTTT; cdr3_aa: CASSQALAGTDTQYF
clone_size: -; j_call: TRBJ2-5; v_call: TRBV27; d_call: -; cdr3_nt: TGTGCCAGCAGTCCCCTTAGGTCGGGATGGGAGACCCAGTACTTC; cdr3_aa: CASSPLRSGWETQYF
clone_size: -; j_call: TRBJ2-5; v_call: TRBV2; d_call: TRBD1; cdr3_nt: TGTGCCAGCCGGGACAGAGGCGAGACCCAGTACTTC; cdr3_aa: CASRDRGETQYF